This T cell receptor (beta chain) was captured in a study of CD8 T cells in Susac syndrome (dated by TCRdb to between 2018 and 2021). Concerning the study at large: Of the Susac syndrome patients who were sequenced, more than five had clinically active disease and 8 or 9 were in clinical remission. Susac syndrome patients were therapy-naive, on corticosteroids (some also receiving IVIg), or on IVIg alone at blood withdrawal. Whether CD8+ T cell activation and differentiation in Susac syndrome was antigen driven was tested using repertoire sequencing.

RNA was extracted using the RNeasy kit, and about 0.5 to 1 ug of the RNA was reverse transcribed with random hexamers. The immunoSEQ multiplex PCR assay, covering 54 Vbeta and 13 Jbeta segments, was used to amplify TCR beta CDR3 regions. Bias from PCR amplification was corrected by using a synthetic template baseline for primer optimization and for computational correction. In the source study's methods: Reads were annotated to V, D and J genes according to IMGT and were analyzed with immunoSEQ Analyzer, with only productive sequences retained. Clonality was computed as one minus Shannon entropy normalized by log2 of the number of productive unique sequences. For each patient and control, public and private clones were evaluated within the 100 most prevalent clones. Clones were defined as Susac-specific when absent from the healthy and MS cohorts, from 1,000 to 1,100 published viral clones and from other ImmuneACCESS disease sequences. TCRdb passed the public sequencing reads through fastp at Q25 and MiXCR, retaining productive beta sequences. Entries are consolidated by CDR3 protein sequence, retaining the most common genes and DNA. The V and J calls were not made by the authors but by TCRdb's processing. The sample profile shows hundreds of thousands of distinct CDR3 sequences; about 96% of them were found once. Together, the top ten hold 0.1% of the sample.

What the research found in general, with its limitations: The number of individuals in the TCR sequencing and HLA analysis was acknowledged as relatively small. The CD4+ T cell repertoire of patients with Susac syndrome showed no detectable clonal expansion.

CDR1 and CDR2, per the germline V gene, are SQVTM and ANQGSEA. Deletion took 4 bases off V and 0 bases off J, with a span of 13 bases between the germline ends. Spanning cysteine to phenylalanine, the CDR3 consists of 15 amino acids. Only the CDR3 portion is preserved as DNA: 45 bases, with reading frame beginning at the first base. Peripheral blood CD8+ and CD4+ T cells from healthy donors, Susac syndrome patients and multiple sclerosis patients were profiled by high-throughput TCR beta sequencing. Recently defined diagnostic criteria for definite or probable disease were met by the Susac syndrome patients. Bulk CD8+ and CD4+ T cells were purified by magnetic negative isolation, while CD8+ TEMRA cells were enriched using FACS. Blood was drawn into EDTA tubes, processed within 24 hours, and PBMCs were isolated by density gradient centrifugation. PBMCs intended for TCR sequencing were frozen in liquid nitrogen and were later thawed in a 37 degrees C water bath. The sorted or isolated CD4+, CD8+ and CD8+ TEMRA cells reached a purity of at least 90%.

On this clonotype itself: Its antigen has not been determined. Base qualities are missing; no much larger clone stands one base away.

The material sequenced was CD4+ T cells from PBMCs. The clonotype was recovered from a human donor with Susac syndrome. This sequence uses TRBV29-1 and TRBJ1-3; TRBD1 is possibly the D segment (5 matching bases). The sequence in DNA is TGCAGCGTTGGGGACGGAATATACTCTGGAAACACCATATATTTT. It is translated as CSVGDGIYSGNTIYF.